This TCR beta chain was recovered during a study of T-cell reconstitution after alpha-beta-depleted transplantation in children. Using unique molecular identifiers, the investigators prepared the TCRbeta library. TCRdb analysed the PCR reads with MiXCR anew, one entry per CDR3 protein. The sample yields over 200,000 distinct CDR3 sequences, about 15% seen once. A remark on this clonotype: One end of the junction fails to match germline, which may point to a read error.

The germline V gene has CDR1 MNHNS and CDR2 SASEGT. The CDR3 contains 17 residues. The sequencing used PBMCs, mostly from graft donor cells, collected 360 days after TCRalphabeta/CD19-depleted stem cell transplant. V is TRBV6-1 and J is TRBJ2-3; 8 bases line up with TRBD2. This TCR derives from a male patient aged 2 to 10 who had a stem cell transplant for acute lymphoblastic leukemia, so the T cells may come from the graft donor. The CDR3 sequence is CASSQREKASGTDTRYF. The CDR3 DNA follows: TGTGCCAGCAGCCAGCGGGAGAAGGCCTCTGGCACAGATACGCGGTATTTT.